Included here is one T cell receptor (beta chain) sequence, with context. The antigen is not known. Produced via immunoSEQ multiplex PCR; TCRdb's table is partial and in-frame only. Found here are around 100,000 clones, more than 65% of them singletons; the top ten hold 2.5% to 3.5%. This sample stems from a study of radiotherapy plus CTLA-4 blockade in lung cancer. Study overall: Among enrolled patients, less than 20% responded and 25% to 35% achieved disease control.

Findings of the study overall: An expansion of tumor-derived TCR clones occurred in blood after radiotherapy plus ipilimumab. Reports state that early shifts in blood T cell clones, with interferon-beta, best predicted response.

Trimming took off 5 bases at V and 7 bases at J, with 17 bases between the two ends. Looked up from germline, CDR1 is SGHAT and CDR2 is FQDESV (reference sequence). The CDR3 consists of 15 residues. This chain connects TRBV11-1 to TRBJ2-2; D is perhaps TRBD1 or TRBD2 (5 bases each). The TCR sequence derives from a human donor with non-small cell lung cancer that progressed on radiotherapy plus ipilimumab. Some clones in this sample may be carry-over from other donors' samples. Here the sequenced sample was peripheral blood, taken from a patient treated with radiotherapy plus ipilimumab. The CDR3 here is CASSRGARLGGELFF. CDR3 DNA sequence: TGTGCCAGCAGCCGAGGGGCCAGGCTAGGCGGGGAGCTGTTTTTT.